The 8 T cell receptor beta chains in this list originate from one sample, sequenced in a study of OX40 agonist ivuxolimab in advanced cancers. Library prep was done by the immunoSEQ multiplex PCR assay. The source is immuneACCESS, and TCRdb retained only in-frame sequences with V and J called. Part of the clones is not carried over; for the studies checked, unresolved V genes explain less than half of this, and the remainder is unexplained. Recorded for this sample are tens of thousands of clones; around 86% of them occurred a single time. In total, the top ten clones hold over 1.5% of the sample. The source material was CD4+ or CD8+ T cells sorted from blood, sampled in a trial of the OX40 agonist ivuxolimab. All receptors come from an adult with an advanced solid tumor such as melanoma, head and neck, liver or kidney cancer.

The J gene is TRBJ2-1, the V gene TRBV6-4, with D perhaps matching TRBD1 (6 bases). The V end was cut by 0 bases, the J end by 3 bases, with 9 bases between. Germline assignment: CDR1 MRHNA and CDR2 SNTAGT. The CDR3 contains 15 residues. The CDR3 spells CASSDSGDNYNEQFF. In DNA form, the CDR3 reads TGTGCCAGCAGTGACTCGGGGGACAACTACAATGAGCAGTTCTTC.

About this clone: One end of the junction does not line up with germline, which may come from a read error. This same CDR3 is encoded by further DNA sequences in the sample. This chain links TRBV18 with TRBJ2-7, with 7 nucleotides matching TRBD1. Germline V gene sequence: CDR1 KGHSH, CDR2 LQKENI. The CDR3 totals 15 residues. The CDR3 region is CASSPSRTGNSEQYF. CDR3 nucleotides: TGCGCCAGCTCACCATCTAGGACAGGTAACAGCGAGCAGTACTTC.

The chain is built from TRBV19 and TRBJ1-2; 7 nucleotides agree with TRBD1. J gave up 4 bases and V 4 bases, and 6 bases lay outside the gene matches. There are 14 residues in the CDR3. The germline V gene has CDR1 LNHDA and CDR2 SQIVND (reference sequence). The CDR3 is CASSKTGVPYGYTF. The CDR3 DNA reads TGTGCCAGTAGTAAAACAGGGGTCCCCTATGGCTACACCTTC.

The rearrangement joins TRBV19 to TRBJ1-1; D unresolved. This CDR3 is 12 amino acids long. The germline CDR1 and CDR2 sequences are LNHDA and SQIVND (reference sequence). The V and J ends lost 3 bases and 5 bases respectively, with 7 bases between them. The CDR3: CASSMWGTEAFF. The CDR3 nucleotides are TGTGCCAGTAGTATGTGGGGAACTGAAGCTTTCTTT.

V usage is TRBV6-5 and J usage is TRBJ1-4; TRBD1 might be the D (5 bases). Trimming removed 6 bases from V and 10 bases from J, with 18 bases in between. In germline, CDR1 is MNHEY, CDR2 SVGAGI. This CDR3 has 14 amino acids. The CDR3 nucleotides are TGTGCCAGCAGCCCCGGGGAAGGGAGGGGAAAACTGTTTTTT. Protein: CASSPGEGRGKLFF.

The rearrangement links TRBV11-3 to TRBJ1-5; D uncertain. Trimming pared 5 bases from V and 0 bases from J, leaving 11 bases between. The CDR3 length is 15 residues. Germline V lookup: CDR1 SGHNT, CDR2 YENEEA. CDR3 bases: TGTGCCAGCAGCCGAAGTAACCTTAGCAATCAGCCCCAGCATTTT. Protein sequence: CASSRSNLSNQPQHF. The full variable domain, with the rest looked up from reference TRBV11-3 and TRBJ1-5, is EAGVVQSPRYKIIEKKQPVAFWCNPISGHNTLYWYLQNLGQGPELLIRYENEEAVDDSQLPKDRFSAERLKGVDSTLKIQPAELGDSAVYLCASSRSNLSNQPQHFGDGTRLSIL.

This chain connects TRBV6-1 to TRBJ1-2; no clear D gene. This CDR3 comprises 14 residues. Trimming removed 3 bases at V and 4 bases at J, with 12 bases between. CDR1 and CDR2 (germline): MNHNS, SASEGT. In nucleotides, the CDR3 is TGTGCCAGCAGTGATCCGGCAACACCCTATGGCTACACCTTC. Residues: CASSDPATPYGYTF.

The sample holds a few counts of this clone. V and J are TRBV27 and TRBJ2-1; 16 bases line up with TRBD2. CDR3 size: 15 residues. Trimming took 5 bases from V and 9 from J; bases not matched to a gene: 4. Germline V CDR1 and CDR2: MNHEY, SMNVEV (reference sequence). CDR3 amino acids: CASSGTSGRAGEQFF. The CDR3 region has the DNA TGTGCCAGCAGTGGGACTAGCGGGAGGGCCGGTGAGCAGTTCTTC.